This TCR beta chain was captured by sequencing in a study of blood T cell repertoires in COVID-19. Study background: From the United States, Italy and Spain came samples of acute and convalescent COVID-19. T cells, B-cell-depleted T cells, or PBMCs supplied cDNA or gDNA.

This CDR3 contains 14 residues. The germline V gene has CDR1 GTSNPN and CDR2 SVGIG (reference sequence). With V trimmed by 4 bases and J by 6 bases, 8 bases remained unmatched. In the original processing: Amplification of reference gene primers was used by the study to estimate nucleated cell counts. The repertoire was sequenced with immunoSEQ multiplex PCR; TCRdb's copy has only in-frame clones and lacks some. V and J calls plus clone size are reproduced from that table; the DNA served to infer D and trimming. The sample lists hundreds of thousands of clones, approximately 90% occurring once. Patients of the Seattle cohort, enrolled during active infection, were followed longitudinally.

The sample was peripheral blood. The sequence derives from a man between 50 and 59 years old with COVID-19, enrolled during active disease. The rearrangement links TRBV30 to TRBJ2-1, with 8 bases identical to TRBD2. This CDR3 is CAWNPGLGLNEQFF. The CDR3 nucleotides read TGTGCCTGGAACCCGGGACTAGGACTCAATGAGCAGTTCTTC. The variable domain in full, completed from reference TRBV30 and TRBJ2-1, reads SQTIHQWPATLVQPVGSPLSLECTVEGTSNPNLYWYRQAAGRGLQLLFYSVGIGQISSEVPQNLSASRPQDRQFILSSKKLLLSDSGFYLCAWNPGLGLNEQFFGPGTRLTVL.